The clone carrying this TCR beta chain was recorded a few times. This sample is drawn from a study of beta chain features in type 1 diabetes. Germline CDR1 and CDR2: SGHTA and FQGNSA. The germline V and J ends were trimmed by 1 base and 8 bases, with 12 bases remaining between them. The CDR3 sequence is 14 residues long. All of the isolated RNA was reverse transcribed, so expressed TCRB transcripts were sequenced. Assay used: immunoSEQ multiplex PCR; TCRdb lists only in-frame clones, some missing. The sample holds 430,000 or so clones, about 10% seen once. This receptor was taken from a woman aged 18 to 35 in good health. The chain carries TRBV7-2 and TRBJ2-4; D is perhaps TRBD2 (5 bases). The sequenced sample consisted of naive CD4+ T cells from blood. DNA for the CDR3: TGTGCCAGCAGCTTAGGGCATCGGGGAGACATTCAGTACTTC. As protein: CASSLGHRGDIQYF. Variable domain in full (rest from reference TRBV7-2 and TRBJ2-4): GAGVSQSPSNKVTEKGKDVELRCDPISGHTALYWYRQSLGQGLEFLIYFQGNSAPDKSGLPSDRFSAERTGGSVSTLTIQRTQQEDSAVYLCASSLGHRGDIQYFGAGTRLSVL.